What follows are 21 T cell receptor beta chains derived from one specimen sequenced in a study of blood T cell repertoires in COVID-19. Repertoires were generated with immunoSEQ multiplex PCR, while TCRdb's copy carries only in-frame clones and drops some. The sample lists approximately 450,000 clones; around 89% were seen once. The sequenced sample consisted of peripheral blood. The source is a young woman with acute or convalescent COVID-19.

CDR3 protein: CASSPGPPRVNGYTF. In DNA form, the CDR3 reads TGTGCCAGCAGTCCCGGGCCCCCGAGGGTGAATGGCTACACCTTC. This rearrangement joins TRBV6-5 to TRBJ1-2, with D uncertain. The germline V and J ends were trimmed by 5 bases and 6 bases, with 19 bases remaining between them. Germline V lookup: CDR1 MNHEY, CDR2 SVGAGI. The CDR3 totals 15 residues.

The chain is built from TRBV9 and TRBJ1-2; D gene uncertain. The CDR3 loop spans 14 amino acids. From germline, CDR1 is SGDLS and CDR2 YYNGEE. Trimming took off 0 bases at V and 3 bases at J, with 9 bases between the two ends. CDR3 DNA: TGTGCCAGCAGCGTAGGCAGGAAGGACTATGGCTACACCTTC. Amino acids: CASSVGRKDYGYTF. The complete variable domain, with remaining parts taken from reference TRBV9 and TRBJ1-2, reads DSGVTQTPKHLITATGQRVTLRCSPRSGDLSVYWYQQSLDQGLQFLIQYYNGEERAKGNILERFSAQQFPDLHSELNLSSLELGDSALYFCASSVGRKDYGYTFGSGTRLTVV.

This clone was recorded once. The chain joins TRBV10-2 to TRBJ1-4, with D possibly TRBD1 on 5 matching bases. The germline V gene has CDR1 WSHSY and CDR2 SAAADI. CDR3 size: 12 residues. The V end lost 6 bases, the J end lost 8 bases, and 10 bases lay between the germline ends. CDR3 bases: TGCGCCAGCAGCAGGGCAGGCGAAAAACTGTTTTTT. Translation: CASSRAGEKLFF.

This clone appeared a single time. The chain carries TRBV7-8 and TRBJ2-7; D gene ambiguous. V lost 7 bases and J 0 bases, leaving 13 bases between the germline ends. Germline CDR1 is SGHVS and CDR2 is FQNEAQ. The CDR3 totals 14 residues. The CDR3 is CASIDSINSYEQYF. DNA for the CDR3: TGTGCCAGCATTGACTCAATCAACTCCTACGAGCAGTACTTC. The whole variable domain, remainder taken from reference TRBV7-8 and TRBJ2-7, is GAGVSQSPRYKVAKRGQDVALRCDPISGHVSLFWYQQALGQGPEFLTYFQNEAQLDKSGLPSDRFFAERPEGSVSTLKIQRTQQEDSAVYLCASIDSINSYEQYFGPGTRLTVT.

The J gene is TRBJ1-2, the V gene TRBV20-1; D is unresolved. The germline CDR1 and CDR2 sequences are DFQATT and SNEGSKA (reference sequence). The CDR3 is made up of 10 amino acids. Trimming stripped 5 bases from V and 7 bases from J, with 8 bases between. The CDR3 DNA reads as TGCAGTGCTTTAGATCGTGGCTACACCTTC. This sequence encodes CSALDRGYTF.

The chain uses TRBV5-1 and TRBJ1-5; TRBD1 agrees at 11 bases. The junction had 7 bases not matched to a gene; V was cut back by 4 bases and J by 1 base. CDR3 length equals 17 residues. Germline lookup yields CDR1 SGHRS and CDR2 YFSETQ. The CDR3 DNA reads TGCGCCAGCAGCAAGGGACAGGGGGGACAAAGCAATCAGCCCCAGCATTTT. Its translation is CASSKGQGGQSNQPQHF.

This clone was recorded a few times. CDR3 loop: CASSSTTGGIEKLFF. The CDR3 bases are TGTGCCAGCAGCTCGACGACAGGGGGGATAGAAAAACTGTTTTTT. The chain recombines TRBV9 with TRBJ1-4; 9 bases fit TRBD1. This CDR3 region has 15 residues. J gave up 8 bases and V 4 bases, and 9 bases lay outside the gene matches. CDR1 and CDR2 (germline): SGDLS, YYNGEE.

The chain carries TRBV3-1 (or the pseudogene TRBV3-2) and TRBJ1-1; possible D gene TRBD1, 6 bases. This CDR3 has 15 amino acids. Germline V gene lookup returns CDR1 LGHDT and CDR2 YNNKEL (reference sequence). Trimming removed 0 bases at V and 3 bases at J, with 11 bases between. Here the CDR3 reads CASSQEGGGYTEAFF. CDR3 nucleotide sequence: TGTGCCAGCAGCCAAGAAGGGGGGGGGTACACTGAAGCTTTCTTT.

V usage is TRBV6-5 and J usage is TRBJ1-4, with 9 bases that match TRBD1. Per the germline V gene, CDR1 is MNHEY and CDR2 is SVGAGI. This CDR3 has 14 amino acids. Germline trimming cut 6 bases from V and 6 bases from J; bases unmatched to any gene: 5. Here the CDR3 reads CASRHDRGDEKLFF. The DNA for the CDR3 is TGTGCCAGCAGACACGACAGGGGGGATGAAAAACTGTTTTTT.

V and J are TRBV30 and TRBJ2-7, with D possibly being TRBD1 (6 bases). Trimming took off 2 bases at V and 6 bases at J, with 14 bases between the two ends. This CDR3 has 13 amino acids. Per germline, CDR1 GTSNPN and CDR2 SVGIG (reference sequence). In DNA form, the CDR3 reads TGTGCCTGGAGTCGGCAGGGGATGTTCGAGCAGTACTTC. Amino acids: CAWSRQGMFEQYF.

This clone was recorded once. V usage is TRBV7-2 and J usage is TRBJ2-2; 14 nucleotides align to TRBD2. Germline values: CDR1 SGHTA, CDR2 FQGNSA. The CDR3 sequence is 17 residues long. The V and J ends lost 5 bases and 4 bases, in that order; junction bases with no gene match: 6. Here the CDR3 reads CASSTRLAGGLTGELFF. The CDR3 nucleotides read TGTGCCAGCAGCACGAGACTAGCGGGGGGGCTCACCGGGGAGCTGTTTTTT.

V and J are TRBV30 and TRBJ1-2; TRBD1 aligns across 8 bases. CDR3 length: 14 amino acids. The germline gives CDR1 GTSNPN, CDR2 SVGIG (reference sequence). Unmatched junction bases numbered 14, after V lost 7 bases and J lost 7 bases. CDR3 protein: CASEKTGQGAGYTF. As DNA, the CDR3 is TGTGCCTCTGAAAAAACCGGACAGGGCGCTGGCTACACCTTC. Filled out from reference TRBV30 and TRBJ1-2, the complete variable domain reads SQTIHQWPATLVQPVGSPLSLECTVEGTSNPNLYWYRQAAGRGLQLLFYSVGIGQISSEVPQNLSASRPQDRQFILSSKKLLLSDSGFYLCASEKTGQGAGYTFGSGTRLTVV.

The chain employs TRBV4-1 and TRBJ2-3; weak D call: TRBD2 (7 bases). Trimming left V 2 bases short and J 4 bases short, with 13 bases between. The CDR3 runs to 15 residues. Germline CDR1 MGHRA, CDR2 YSYEKL. CDR3 loop: CASSQRGGAADTQYF. Written as DNA, the CDR3 is TGCGCCAGCAGCCAACGAGGGGGGGCTGCAGATACGCAGTATTTT.

CDR3 nucleotide sequence: TGTGCCAGCAACTCTCCGGGACATCAGTACTTC. It encodes CASNSPGHQYF. The genes are TRBV27 and TRBJ2-4, with D maybe TRBD1 (6 bases). Germline lookup yields CDR1 MNHEY and CDR2 SMNVEV (reference sequence). The CDR3 covers 11 residues. Trimming took 7 bases from V and 12 from J, leaving 13 bases between them.

The genes are TRBV27 and TRBJ1-4; TRBD1 is a possible D gene (5 bases). The V gene lost 4 bases and the J gene lost 10 bases, with 16 bases spanning the gap. CDR1 and CDR2 (germline): MNHEY, SMNVEV (reference sequence). CDR3 length equals 14 residues. CDR3 bases: TGTGCCAGCAGTTCGGCGGGACGGCGGGGAAAACTGTTTTTT. This encodes CASSSAGRRGKLFF.

The chain combines TRBV28 with TRBJ1-1, with D possibly TRBD1 on 5 matching bases. Trimming cost V 4 bases and J 6 bases, with 12 bases left between them. CDR3 length equals 13 residues. CDR1 is MDHEN and CDR2 is SYDVKM in the germline V gene. The CDR3 spells CASSYPGRPEAFF. The CDR3 bases are TGTGCCAGCAGTTATCCAGGGCGCCCTGAAGCTTTCTTT.

The CDR3 is CASSPRGGTQTGDGYTF. Here the CDR3 DNA reads TGTGCCAGCTCACCGCGCGGGGGGACCCAGACAGGAGATGGCTACACCTTC. The genes are TRBV18 and TRBJ1-2, with TRBD1 as a possible D gene (6 bases). Deletions cut 3 bases from V and 6 bases from J, with 23 bases between. Germline V lookup: CDR1 KGHSH, CDR2 LQKENI. CDR3 length: 17 amino acids.

This chain uses TRBV24-1 with TRBJ2-3; D is unclear. This CDR3 is 12 amino acids long. Trimming removed 5 bases at V and 1 base at J, with 3 bases between. Germline values: CDR1 KGHDR, CDR2 SFDVKD. This CDR3 is CATSGGTDTQYF. CDR3 in DNA: TGTGCCACCAGTGGAGGCACAGATACGCAGTATTTT.

This clone was observed a handful of times. The V gene is TRBV5-1, the J gene TRBJ1-5; 7 positions agree with TRBD1. From germline, CDR1 is SGHRS and CDR2 YFSETQ. The CDR3 has 16 amino acids. With 1 base clipped from V and 2 bases from J, the junction kept 6 bases outside the gene matches. The CDR3 DNA reads TGCGCCAGCAGCTTGAATAAGGGGGCCGGCAATCAGCCCCAGCATTTT. Translation gives CASSLNKGAGNQPQHF.

The J gene is TRBJ2-7, the V gene TRBV6-5; 9 positions agree with TRBD1. This CDR3 is 12 amino acids long. J gave up 2 bases and V 11 bases, and 4 bases lay outside the gene matches. From germline, CDR1 is MNHEY and CDR2 SVGAGI. Written as DNA, the CDR3 is TGTGCCGTTGGACAGGGGCCCTACGAGCAGTACTTC. Translating gives CAVGQGPYEQYF.

The chain is built from TRBV6-5 and TRBJ1-5; D not certain. V lost 6 bases, J lost 4 bases, and 16 bases lay in between. In germline, CDR1 is MNHEY, CDR2 SVGAGI. The CDR3 length is 15 residues. The CDR3 sequence: CASSSNSVLNQPQHF. The CDR3 nucleotides are TGTGCCAGCAGCTCAAATTCGGTGCTGAATCAGCCCCAGCATTTT.